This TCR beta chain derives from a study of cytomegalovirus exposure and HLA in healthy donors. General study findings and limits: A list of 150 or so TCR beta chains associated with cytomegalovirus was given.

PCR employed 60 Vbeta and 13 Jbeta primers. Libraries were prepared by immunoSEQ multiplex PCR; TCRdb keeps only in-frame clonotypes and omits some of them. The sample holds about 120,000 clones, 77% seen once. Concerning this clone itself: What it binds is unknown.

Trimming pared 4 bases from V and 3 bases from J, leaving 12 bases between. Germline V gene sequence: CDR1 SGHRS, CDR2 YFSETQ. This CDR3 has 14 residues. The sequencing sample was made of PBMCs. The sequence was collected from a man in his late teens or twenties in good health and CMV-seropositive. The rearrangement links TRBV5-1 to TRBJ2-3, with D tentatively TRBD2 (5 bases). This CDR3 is CASSGGRGTDTQYF. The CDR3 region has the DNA TGCGCCAGCAGCGGAGGTCGAGGGACAGATACGCAGTATTTT.